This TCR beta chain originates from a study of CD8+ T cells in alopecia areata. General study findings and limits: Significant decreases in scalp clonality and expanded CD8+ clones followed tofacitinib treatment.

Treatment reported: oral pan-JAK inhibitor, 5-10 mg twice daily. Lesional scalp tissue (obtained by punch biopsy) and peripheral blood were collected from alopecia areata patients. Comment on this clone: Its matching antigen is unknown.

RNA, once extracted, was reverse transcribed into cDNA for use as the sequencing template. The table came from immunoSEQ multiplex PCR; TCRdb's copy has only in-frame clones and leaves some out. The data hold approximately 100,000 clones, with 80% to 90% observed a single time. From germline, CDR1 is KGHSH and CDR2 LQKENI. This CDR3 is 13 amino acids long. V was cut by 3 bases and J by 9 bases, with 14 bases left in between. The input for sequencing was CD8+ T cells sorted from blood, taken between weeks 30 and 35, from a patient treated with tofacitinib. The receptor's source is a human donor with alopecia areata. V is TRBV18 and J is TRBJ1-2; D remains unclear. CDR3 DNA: TGTGCCAGCTCACCTACCCATCCCCCTCGCTACACCTTC. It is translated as CASSPTHPPRYTF.